Sequencing of this T cell receptor (beta chain) was carried out in a study of long-term antiretroviral therapy in people with HIV. The wider study: In the earliest collections, sampling predates the 2015 immediate-ART recommendation by about a decade.

Researchers report immunoSEQ v3.0 was run at survey level. Profiled with immunoSEQ multiplex PCR; TCRdb holds only in-frame clones, not every one. The sample contains 40,000 or so clones, around nine tenths of which appear only once. Looked up from germline, CDR1 is SGDLS and CDR2 is YYNGEE. The CDR3 has 14 residues. V was pared by 0 bases and J by 6 bases, with 13 bases between. Concerning this clone: Its target is not known.

General study results and limits: An increase in diversity followed ART, yet levels stayed below transplant donor controls. Whereas controls had wider CDR3 length ranges, HIV repertoires had narrower ones.

V is TRBV9 and J is TRBJ2-7; either TRBD1 or TRBD2 may fit D (5 bases each). This receptor was identified in a woman aged 18-30 years with HIV. This specimen consisted of unsorted PBMCs, obtained just before starting antiretroviral therapy. The CDR3: CASSVGGVGVEQYF. The CDR3 DNA reads as TGTGCCAGCAGCGTAGGAGGGGTAGGAGTCGAGCAGTACTTC. Full variable domain (rest looked up from reference TRBV9 and TRBJ2-7): DSGVTQTPKHLITATGQRVTLRCSPRSGDLSVYWYQQSLDQGLQFLIQYYNGEERAKGNILERFSAQQFPDLHSELNLSSLELGDSALYFCASSVGGVGVEQYFGPGTRLTVT.